These 9 T cell receptor beta chains share one sample of origin, sequenced in a study of cytomegalovirus exposure and HLA in healthy donors. Primers included in the PCR were 60 Vbeta and 13 Jbeta primers. TCRdb's table, derived via immunoSEQ multiplex PCR, lists solely in-frame clones and lacks some. The sample contains some 140,000 clones, approximately 80% of which appear only once. The material sequenced was PBMCs. The receptors shown here come from a woman in her forties or fifties in good health and CMV-seropositive.

The chain is built from TRBV5-1 and TRBJ2-5; D is ambiguous. From germline, CDR1 is SGHRS and CDR2 YFSETQ. Between the trimmed V and J ends, which lost 0 bases and 2 bases, there was a span of 11 bases. The CDR3 has 15 residues. The CDR3 loop is CASSLARSSQETQYF. The DNA of the CDR3 is TGCGCCAGCAGCTTGGCCCGGAGCAGTCAAGAGACCCAGTACTTC.

The chain carries TRBV28 and TRBJ1-2; D is undetermined. This CDR3 comprises 11 residues. Germline assignment: CDR1 MDHEN and CDR2 SYDVKM. Trimming stripped 7 bases from V and 0 bases from J, with 3 bases between. The CDR3 sequence is CASTANYGYTF. Here the CDR3 DNA reads TGTGCCAGCACCGCTAACTATGGCTACACCTTC.

CDR3 sequence: CASSSPTGSSYNEQFF. CDR3 in DNA: TGTGCCAGCAGCTCCCCAACAGGGAGCTCCTACAATGAGCAGTTCTTC. This rearrangement joins TRBV11-2 to TRBJ2-1, with a tentative D call TRBD1 (6 bases). Germline lookup yields CDR1 SGHAT and CDR2 FQNNGV. This CDR3 comprises 16 residues. V was shortened by 4 bases and J by 0 bases, with 13 bases between the two germline ends.

This sequence joins TRBV5-1 and TRBJ2-3, with TRBD2 matching 7 bases. The germline V gene has CDR1 SGHRS and CDR2 YFSETQ. After removal of 4 bases from V and 0 bases from J, the junction contained 5 bases not matched to a gene. The CDR3 loop spans 15 amino acids. CDR3 in amino acids: CASSRAGTSTDTQYF. The CDR3 DNA follows: TGCGCCAGCAGCCGAGCGGGGACTAGCACAGATACGCAGTATTTT.

The CDR3 loop reads CASSLAGGDPYEQYF. The CDR3 DNA is TGCGCCAGCAGCTTGGCCGGGGGGGATCCCTACGAGCAGTACTTC. The V and J genes are TRBV5-1 and TRBJ2-7; 8 bases fit TRBD2. There are 15 residues in the CDR3. V gave up 0 bases and J gave up 2 bases; unmatched junction bases: 4. Looked up from germline, CDR1 is SGHRS and CDR2 is YFSETQ.

V usage is TRBV9 and J usage is TRBJ2-1; unclear D gene. The CDR3 length is 14 residues. The V gene's germline CDR1 is SGDLS and CDR2 YYNGEE. V lost 5 bases, J lost 2 bases, and 11 bases lay in between. CDR3 sequence reads: CASSARLAYNEQFF. In DNA, the CDR3 is TGTGCCAGCAGTGCGAGGCTGGCCTACAATGAGCAGTTCTTC.

The chain couples TRBV28 to TRBJ2-5; D is perhaps TRBD2 (7 bases). The CDR3 length is 16 residues. V gave up 3 bases and J gave up 5 bases, with 19 bases separating them. CDR1 MDHEN and CDR2 SYDVKM come from the germline V gene. Written as DNA, the CDR3 is TGTGCCAGCAGTTTCCAGGTCGGGGGGCAATGGGAGACCCAGTACTTC. This encodes CASSFQVGGQWETQYF.

The V gene is TRBV10-1, the J gene TRBJ1-4; a possible D gene is TRBD1 (5 bases). Deletions cut 6 bases from V and 5 bases from J, with 16 bases between. This CDR3 spans 15 amino acids. Germline V CDR1 and CDR2: WNHNN, SYGVQD (reference sequence). This chain's CDR3 is CASSLGGGGNEKLFF. CDR3 bases: TGCGCCAGCAGCCTCGGCGGGGGAGGGAATGAAAAACTGTTTTTT.

The rearrangement links TRBV7-8 to TRBJ2-1; 8 positions match TRBD2. Germline trimming cut 1 base from V and 6 bases from J; bases unmatched to any gene: 2. Germline CDR1 and CDR2: SGHVS and FQNEAQ. The CDR3 spans 14 residues. The DNA for the CDR3 is TGTGCCAGCAGCTTAGGGCTAGCGGGCAATGAGCAGTTCTTC. This encodes CASSLGLAGNEQFF. Using reference TRBV7-8 and TRBJ2-1 for the parts outside the CDR3, the full variable domain is GAGVSQSPRYKVAKRGQDVALRCDPISGHVSLFWYQQALGQGPEFLTYFQNEAQLDKSGLPSDRFFAERPEGSVSTLKIQRTQQEDSAVYLCASSLGLAGNEQFFGPGTRLTVL.